Below, 17 T cell receptor beta chains from the same sample are listed, as sequenced in a study of T cell responses to AZD1222 COVID-19 vaccine (dated by TCRdb to about 2021). Library prep was done by the immunoSEQ multiplex PCR assay. TCRdb carries this immuneACCESS record with in-frame sequences only. Its versions omit some clonotypes, under half of them owing to an unresolved V gene in the studies checked, with the rest unexplained. This sample is represented by 66,000 or so clones; about 90% of them were singletons. 17% of the sample is held by the ten biggest clonotypes. The sample's time point label, decoded: baseline before first vaccination. The sample was peripheral blood, taken on day 0 of AZD1222 vaccination. These receptors came from an adult in good health.

This chain uses TRBV6-5 with TRBJ2-7, with a possible D match to TRBD2 (6 bases). Looked up from germline, CDR1 is MNHEY and CDR2 is SVGAGI. CDR3 length: 15 amino acids. The V gene lost 0 bases and the J gene lost 1 base, with 10 bases spanning the gap. In DNA, the CDR3 is TGTGCCAGCAGTTACTCGGGACTCATTTCCTACGAGCAGTACTTC. Amino acid sequence: CASSYSGLISYEQYF.

This clone showed up just a few times. The chain has TRBV11-2 and TRBJ1-1, with no clear D. CDR3 length equals 14 residues. Trimming removed 0 bases at V and 8 bases at J, with 13 bases between. The germline gives CDR1 SGHAT, CDR2 FQNNGV. The DNA of the CDR3 is TGTGCCAGCAGCTTAGAAGGCAGATTCGTCGAAGCTTTCTTT. Amino acids: CASSLEGRFVEAFF.

This clone was found a few times. Other DNA sequences within the sample encode an identical CDR3. J is TRBJ2-7 and V is TRBV12-3 or TRBV12-4, with 8 bases matching TRBD1. The CDR3 covers 13 residues. Trimming removed 5 bases from V and 7 bases from J; junction bases left unmatched: 7. Here the CDR3 reads CASSRQGAREQYF. The CDR3 coding sequence is TGTGCCAGCAGTCGTCAGGGGGCGCGTGAGCAGTACTTC.

This chain links TRBV7-2 with TRBJ2-7; TRBD1 agrees at 7 bases. J gave up 6 bases and V 0 bases, and 5 bases lay outside the gene matches. Germline-derived CDR1 and CDR2 are SGHTA and FQGNSA. This CDR3 region has 14 residues. The CDR3 reads CASSLAATGPEQYF. The DNA for the CDR3 is TGTGCCAGCAGCTTAGCGGCGACAGGGCCCGAGCAGTACTTC. Looking up the rest from reference TRBV7-2 and TRBJ2-7 gives the full variable domain: GAGVSQSPSNKVTEKGKDVELRCDPISGHTALYWYRQSLGQGLEFLIYFQGNSAPDKSGLPSDRFSAERTGGSVSTLTIQRTQQEDSAVYLCASSLAATGPEQYFGPGTRLTVT.

Only one count was recorded for this clone. J is TRBJ1-4 and V is TRBV30, with TRBD1 matching 7 bases. V was pared by 2 bases and J by 2 bases, with 8 bases of the junction left unmatched. CDR3 length: 16 amino acids. Germline V gives CDR1 GTSNPN, CDR2 SVGIG (reference sequence). The CDR3 loop reads CAWSQTGTVTNEKLFF. CDR3 sequence (DNA): TGTGCCTGGAGTCAAACCGGGACAGTGACTAATGAAAAACTGTTTTTT.

The genes are TRBV3-1 (or the pseudogene TRBV3-2) and TRBJ2-3; TRBD1 matches 8 bases. This CDR3 is 14 amino acids long. The V and J ends lost 5 bases and 10 bases, in that order; junction bases with no gene match: 11. Germline V CDR1 and CDR2: LGHDT, YNNKEL (reference sequence). CDR3 in amino acids: CASSSGTGVLAQYF. The CDR3 region has the DNA TGTGCCAGCAGCTCCGGGACAGGTGTCCTAGCGCAGTATTTT.

Only one count was recorded for this clone. The chain carries TRBV2 and TRBJ1-4; D might be TRBD1 (5 bases). Trimming pared 4 bases from V and 0 bases from J, leaving 12 bases between. Germline-derived CDR1 and CDR2 are SNHLY and FYNNEI. The CDR3 length is 16 residues. In DNA, the CDR3 is TGTGCCAGCAGTGGCATGGGGACTTCAACTAATGAAAAACTGTTTTTT. This codes for CASSGMGTSTNEKLFF.

This chain links TRBV29-1 with TRBJ1-5; weak D call: TRBD1 (5 bases). The germline gives CDR1 SQVTM, CDR2 ANQGSEA. Trimming took 6 bases from V and 6 from J, leaving 6 bases between them. CDR3 length equals 10 residues. The CDR3 nucleotides are TGCAGCGTCAGGGCTCAGCCCCAGCATTTT. This gives the protein CSVRAQPQHF.

CDR3 nucleotides: TGTGCCAGCAGCTTAGTCCCCTCCCAAGAGACCCAGTACTTC. It encodes CASSLVPSQETQYF. The V and J genes are TRBV11-2 and TRBJ2-5, with D unclear. Trimming removed 1 base at V and 1 base at J, with 7 bases between. The CDR3 length is 14 residues. The germline V gene encodes CDR1 SGHAT and CDR2 FQNNGV.

V usage is TRBV4-2 and J usage is TRBJ1-3; 7 bases align to TRBD1. The V segment lost 3 bases and the J segment 4 bases; nucleotides outside the gene matches: 6. The CDR3 length is 15 residues. Germline-derived CDR1 and CDR2 are LGHNA and YNFKEQ. As DNA, the CDR3 is TGTGCCAGCAGCCACCTAACAGGGGAAGGAAACACCATATATTTT. Its protein is CASSHLTGEGNTIYF.

This chain connects TRBV24-1 to TRBJ1-2, with 11 bases identical to TRBD1. CDR3 size: 15 residues. CDR1 is KGHDR, CDR2 SFDVKD, per germline. Trimming cost V 3 bases and J 8 bases; bases outside gene matches: 7. The CDR3 coding sequence is TGTGCCACCAGTGATCGGACAGGGGGCGTAGGGGGCTACACCTTC. Its protein product is CATSDRTGGVGGYTF.

The gene calls are TRBV12-3 or TRBV12-4 and TRBJ1-2; D is unclear. CDR3 size: 12 residues. Trimming removed 7 bases at V and 7 bases at J, with 13 bases between. In nucleotides, the CDR3 is TGTGCCAGCACCCCTGGTAGAAGTGGCTACACCTTC. The encoded protein is CASTPGRSGYTF.

The V and J genes are TRBV19 and TRBJ2-2, with D possibly being TRBD1 or TRBD2 (5 bases each). CDR1 is LNHDA and CDR2 is SQIVND in the germline V gene (reference sequence). This CDR3 has 15 residues. The V end lost 7 bases, the J end lost 2 bases, and 14 bases lay between the germline ends. This CDR3 is CASKAGTANTGELFF. In nucleotides, the CDR3 is TGTGCCAGTAAGGCCGGGACCGCTAACACCGGGGAGCTGTTTTTT.

The rearrangement joins TRBV29-1 to TRBJ2-7; 13 bases agree with TRBD2. The V and J ends lost 2 bases and 4 bases, in that order; junction bases with no gene match: 2. The CDR3 extends over 14 amino acids. Germline V gives CDR1 SQVTM, CDR2 ANQGSEA. CDR3 DNA sequence: TGCAGCGTTGAAAGACTAGCGGGGGGTTACGAGCAGTACTTC. Protein: CSVERLAGGYEQYF.

The sample holds many counts of this clone. This chain uses TRBV5-6 with TRBJ1-5; no firm D call. There are 15 residues in the CDR3. The V gene's germline CDR1 is SGHDT and CDR2 YYEEEE. The V end lost 4 bases, the J end lost 3 bases, and 14 bases lay between the germline ends. This chain's CDR3 is CASSLAHRVNQPQHF. Written as DNA, the CDR3 is TGTGCCAGCAGCCTCGCGCATAGAGTCAATCAGCCCCAGCATTTT.

The chain recombines TRBV5-1 with TRBJ2-3; either TRBD1 or TRBD2 may fit D (5 bases each). Deletions cut 2 bases from V and 6 bases from J, with 13 bases between. CDR3 length: 14 residues. CDR1 SGHRS and CDR2 YFSETQ come from the germline V gene. CDR3 DNA sequence: TGCGCCAGCAGCTTCGACGGGGCAGGGGATACGCAGTATTTT. Translated, it gives CASSFDGAGDTQYF.

V usage is TRBV27 and J usage is TRBJ1-2, with D maybe TRBD1 (6 bases). The CDR3 has 15 amino acids. Germline assignment: CDR1 MNHEY and CDR2 SMNVEV (reference sequence). The V end lost 3 bases, the J end lost 8 bases, and 19 bases lay between the germline ends. DNA of the CDR3: TGTGCCAGCAGTTTCACCACCGGGGAGGGGGTCGGCTACACCTTC. Translating it yields CASSFTTGEGVGYTF.